This is a list of T cell receptor beta chains from one sample in a study of shared clonotypes between healthy human individuals. Here immunoSEQ multiplex PCR was the method, and the copy in TCRdb shows in-frame clones only, minus some. This table has more than 1 million clones, 75% to 80% appearing once. Sequencing was performed on memory CD4+ T cells from PBMCs. These receptor sequences come from a man younger than 35 in good health. Some clones in this sample may be carry-over from other donors' samples. Each CDR3 is given without its conserved first and last residue. Fields, in order: V gene, CDR3 length, CDR3 protein.

TRBV7-8,14,ASSHLPAGPRNEQF
TRBV18,15,ASSPVGGLAGDNEQF
TRBV10-3,13,AISGWGTSRGEQY
TRBV23-1,12,ASSLVSSGNTIY
TRBV5-4,13,ASSLRLAGFDEQY
TRBV18,12,ASSLLASYNEQF
TRBV28,11,ASKRTATYGYT
TRBV4-2,13,ASSQDWAGVYEQY
TRBV6-6,14,ASSPTLPGYPYEQY
TRBV9,11,ASSGTGPLEQF
TRBV5-1,12,ASSPPQGTDTQY
TRBV19,14,ASSTALRLGVYGYT
TRBV18,11,ASSPRREDGYT
TRBV11-2,12,ASSLVAPLNEQF
TRBV9,13,ASSVDFRGRVTQY
TRBV6-5,13,ASSPRGRTVNEQY
TRBV11-2,13,ASSSMRTSQETQY
TRBV19,12,ASSIVGSDYEQY
TRBV28,14,ASSSRRRGGNQPQH
TRBV10-3,10,ATAGQIYEQY
TRBV6-1,12,ATARMRHTDTQY
TRBV6-1,13,ASSDQARGNQPQH
TRBV5-1,13,ASSSTSANTGELF
TRBV28,9,ASGVAYEQY
TRBV4-1,15,ASSRLRRGESGNTIY
TRBV10-3,13,ATLLGTGGNYGYT
TRBV6-6,13,ASITGTGVTGELF
TRBV30,14,AWSRGLAGGQNEQY
TRBV7-2,11,ASSREPGTEAF
TRBV27,13,ASSPRGLNTDTQY
TRBV29-1,10,SVERLTDTQY
TRBV5-6,12,ASSWGTGPDTQY
TRBV10-3,13,AIRTSGSDSYEQY
TRBV27,12,ASSRRTVNEKLF
TRBV19,12,ASIPAGSNYGYT
TRBV11-3,12,ASSLNGRGGELF
TRBV2,14,ASSGRTGSSYNEQF
TRBV9,12,ASSVGQGGTEAF
TRBV29-1,12,SVRGTGSGNTIY
TRBV5-4,14,ASSLALAPTPDTQY
TRBV5-4,15,ASSSPGGAMRDYGYT
TRBV14,11,ASSQDWNQPQH
TRBV9,14,ASSVRGGTSGETQY
TRBV4-3,14,ASSQLQGGVSYEQY
TRBV5-1,14,ASSSQGGANTGELF
TRBV28,12,ASSFGGIGNTIY
TRBV20-1,9,SANTGEKLF
TRBV28,13,ASSLGSGGTGELF
TRBV5-1,15,ASSPLLAGGRTDTQY
TRBV2,10,ASRRDVYEQY
TRBV5-1,11,ASSLGRDYEQY
TRBV5-1,13,ASSPPGLVAYEQF
TRBV9,12,ASSAGGTVTEAF
TRBV29-1,11,SVLGRFYNEQF
TRBV4-2,10,ASSQDNNGYT